Listed here are 13 T cell receptor beta chains from one sample, sequenced in a study of OX40 agonist ivuxolimab in advanced cancers. Assay: immunoSEQ multiplex PCR; the TCRdb copy retains only in-frame clones and omits some. Of over 30,000 clones listed, roughly three quarters were seen once; the top ten hold around a fifth. The material sequenced was CD4+ or CD8+ T cells sorted from blood, taken in a trial of the OX40 agonist ivuxolimab. Every receptor here comes from an adult with an advanced solid tumor such as melanoma, head and neck, liver or kidney cancer.

Only one count was recorded for this clone. V usage is TRBV18 and J usage is TRBJ1-6; D is perhaps TRBD1 (5 bases). The CDR3 loop spans 16 amino acids. V was trimmed by 1 base and J by 6 bases, leaving 13 bases between them. The germline CDR1 and CDR2 sequences are KGHSH and LQKENI. The CDR3 region is CASSPLQGAGNSPLHF. The DNA for the CDR3 is TGTGCCAGCTCACCACTTCAGGGCGCGGGTAATTCACCCCTCCACTTT.

This clone was seen only a few times. This chain links TRBV28 with TRBJ2-6; 9 bases are a match to TRBD1. Germline lookup yields CDR1 MDHEN and CDR2 SYDVKM. V lost 8 bases, J lost 0 bases, and 11 bases stayed unmatched. CDR3 length: 18 residues. The CDR3 region is CASFGPGQGFSGANVLTF. The CDR3 nucleotides are TGTGCCAGCTTTGGGCCCGGACAGGGGTTCTCTGGGGCCAACGTCCTGACTTTC.

The chain uses TRBV11-2 and TRBJ2-7; D is tentatively TRBD1 or TRBD2 (5 bases each). CDR1 SGHAT and CDR2 FQNNGV come from the germline V gene. This CDR3 is 13 amino acids long. The germline V and J ends were trimmed by 1 base and 7 bases, with 11 bases remaining between them. The CDR3 loop is CASSLGGNPEQYF. The CDR3, as DNA: TGTGCCAGCAGCTTAGGGGGGAACCCGGAGCAGTACTTC. Based on the CDR3 plus reference TRBV11-2 and TRBJ2-7, the full variable domain is EAGVAQSPRYKIIEKRQSVAFWCNPISGHATLYWYQQILGQGPKLLIQFQNNGVVDDSQLPKDRFSAERLKGVDSTLKIQPAKLEDSAVYLCASSLGGNPEQYFGPGTRLTVT.

This chain uses TRBV27 with TRBJ2-3; 7 nucleotides line up with TRBD2. The CDR3 has 18 amino acids. After removal of 6 bases from V and 0 bases from J, the junction contained 15 bases not matched to a gene. The V gene's germline CDR1 is MNHEY and CDR2 SMNVEV (reference sequence). Here the CDR3 reads CASSPWKTGGSSTDTQYF. For the CDR3, the DNA is TGTGCCAGCAGCCCTTGGAAAACGGGAGGTTCTAGCACAGATACGCAGTATTTT.

The rearrangement uses TRBV23-1 and TRBJ1-3, with D possibly TRBD1 on 6 matching bases. TRBV23-1 is placed among ORFs of uncertain function. V lost 2 bases, J lost 3 bases, and 14 bases lay in between. The CDR3 runs to 16 residues. CDR3 in DNA: TGCGCCAGCAGTCAAGGCCGGGGGGCGCATGGAAACACCATATATTTT. It yields the protein CASSQGRGAHGNTIYF.

This rearrangement joins TRBV27 to TRBJ2-7; 10 bases agree with TRBD1. V lost 6 bases and J lost 3; bases outside the gene matches: 11. Germline V gives CDR1 MNHEY, CDR2 SMNVEV (reference sequence). The CDR3 sequence is 16 residues long. The CDR3 loop reads CASSPPGGQGFYEQYF. DNA for the CDR3: TGTGCCAGCAGCCCCCCGGGGGGACAGGGGTTCTACGAGCAGTACTTC.

The rearrangement links TRBV5-5 to TRBJ2-7; D not certain. This CDR3 has 12 residues. V gave up 2 bases and J gave up 3 bases, with 6 bases separating them. The germline V gene encodes CDR1 SGHKS and CDR2 YYEKEE (reference sequence). DNA of the CDR3: TGTGCCAGCAGCTTAGAAATCTACGAGCAGTACTTC. Amino acid sequence: CASSLEIYEQYF.

The chain combines TRBV19 with TRBJ1-4, with a tentative D call TRBD1 (5 bases). The germline V and J ends were trimmed by 5 bases and 3 bases, with 25 bases remaining between them. From germline, CDR1 is LNHDA and CDR2 SQIVND (reference sequence). The CDR3 totals 19 residues. The CDR3 DNA reads TGTGCCAGTAGTGCCCCCCAAGGGGTTGGAACCGCGGCTAATGAAAAACTGTTTTTT. Protein: CASSAPQGVGTAANEKLFF.

This clone turned up a few times. The chain uses TRBV19 and TRBJ2-5; D perhaps matches TRBD1 (6 bases). The CDR3 is 14 residues long. V was clipped by 8 bases and J by 4 bases, with 17 bases between them. Germline V gene data show CDR1 as LNHDA and CDR2 as SQIVND (reference sequence). The CDR3: CASSRQGLGETQYF. Written as DNA, the CDR3 is TGTGCCAGTTCCAGGCAGGGGCTCGGAGAGACCCAGTACTTC. The complete variable domain, with remaining parts taken from reference TRBV19 and TRBJ2-5, reads DGGITQSPKYLFRKEGQNVTLSCEQNLNHDAMYWYRQDPGQGLRLIYYSQIVNDFQKGDIAEGYSVSREKKESFPLTVTSAQKNPTAFYLCASSRQGLGETQYFGPGTRLLVL.

The V gene is TRBV5-5, the J gene TRBJ1-2; D unclear. The CDR3 covers 13 residues. Trimming left V 0 bases short and J 2 bases short, with 5 bases between. Germline CDR1 is SGHKS and CDR2 is YYEKEE (reference sequence). This chain's CDR3 is CASSLAVNYGYTF. In nucleotides, the CDR3 is TGTGCCAGCAGCTTGGCTGTGAACTATGGCTACACCTTC.

The J gene is TRBJ1-5, the V gene TRBV20-1, with D unclear. The CDR3 has 11 amino acids. V lost 0 bases to trimming and J lost 11 bases, with 8 bases between them. Germline CDR1 reads DFQATT; CDR2 reads SNEGSKA (reference sequence). CDR3 residues: CSARDRRAQHF. CDR3 bases: TGCAGTGCTAGAGATCGTAGGGCCCAGCATTTT.

This clone was found once. The CDR3 sequence is CASSLPGQGPYEQYF. The CDR3 DNA sequence: TGTGCCAGTAGTCTCCCGGGACAGGGCCCCTACGAGCAGTACTTC. The chain recombines TRBV19 with TRBJ2-5, with TRBD1 identical over 9 bases. The J call may not be correct, given that the DNA end is closer to TRBJ2-7. Germline loops: CDR1 LNHDA, CDR2 SQIVND (reference sequence). This CDR3 region has 15 residues.

The gene calls are TRBV5-7 and TRBJ1-2; D is unresolved. TRBV5-7 is classed as an ORF, of uncertain function. The CDR3 extends over 14 amino acids. Deletions cut 0 bases from V and 6 bases from J, with 12 bases between. In nucleotides, the CDR3 is TGTGCCAGCAGCTTGGTCCGGGCTGGGAATGGCTACACCTTC. This gives the protein CASSLVRAGNGYTF.